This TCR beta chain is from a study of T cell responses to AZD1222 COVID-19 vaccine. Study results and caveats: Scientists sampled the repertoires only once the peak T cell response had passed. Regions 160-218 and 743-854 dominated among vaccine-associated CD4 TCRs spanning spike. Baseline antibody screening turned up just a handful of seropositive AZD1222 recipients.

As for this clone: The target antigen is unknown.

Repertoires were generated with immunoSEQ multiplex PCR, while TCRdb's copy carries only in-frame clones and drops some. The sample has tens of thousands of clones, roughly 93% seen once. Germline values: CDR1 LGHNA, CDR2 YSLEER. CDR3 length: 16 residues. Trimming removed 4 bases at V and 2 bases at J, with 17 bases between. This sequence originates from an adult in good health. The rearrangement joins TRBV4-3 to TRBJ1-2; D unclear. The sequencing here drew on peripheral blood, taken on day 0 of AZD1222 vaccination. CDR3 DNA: TGCGCCAGCAGCCGAACCGGGCAGATCTCGAACTATGGCTACACCTTC. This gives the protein CASSRTGQISNYGYTF.